The sequence of this TCR beta chain was determined in a study of early T cells in non-severe SARS-CoV-2 infection. TCRdb reprocessed the 5' RACE reads via MiXCR and lists one record per CDR3 protein. The table includes tens of thousands of distinct CDR3 sequences, approximately 15% detected once. This clonotype was counted only a few times. This TCR was recovered from an adult who was a healthcare worker with PCR-confirmed SARS-CoV-2 infection or an uninfected control (not recorded which). Sample: whole blood, taken at baseline.

The CDR3 sequence is CASRYTGELFF. CDR3 nucleotide sequence: TGTGCCAGCAGGTACACCGGGGAGCTGTTTTTT. This chain links TRBV28 with TRBJ2-2, with no clear D. The CDR3 spans 11 residues. The V gene's germline CDR1 is MDHEN and CDR2 SYDVKM. Between the trimmed V and J ends, which lost 6 bases and 3 bases, there was a span of 2 bases.